The next 13 T cell receptor beta chains were all read from a single sample in a study of T cell responses to AZD1222 COVID-19 vaccine. TCRdb's copy holds only in-frame clones and misses some; the assay was immunoSEQ multiplex PCR. The data contain approximately 170,000 clones, approximately 92% of them singletons. This material consisted of peripheral blood, taken on day 0 of AZD1222 vaccination. These receptors came from an adult in good health.

The sample holds one count of this clone. The chain combines TRBV6-1 with TRBJ2-1; perhaps TRBD2 as D (6 bases). The CDR3 contains 16 residues. Germline CDR1 and CDR2: MNHNS and SASEGT. The germline V and J ends were trimmed by 3 bases and 2 bases, with 14 bases remaining between them. The CDR3, as DNA: TGTGCCAGCAGTGAGAGGGGAGGAGGGACCTACAATGAGCAGTTCTTC. Residues: CASSERGGGTYNEQFF.

CDR3 region: CASNSYRDSPLHF. The CDR3 coding sequence is TGTGCCAGCAATTCTTACAGGGATTCACCCCTCCACTTT. The J gene is TRBJ1-6, the V gene TRBV2, with D maybe TRBD1 (6 bases). V was shortened by 7 bases and J by 8 bases, with 12 bases between the two germline ends. The CDR3 spans 13 residues. Germline V gene data show CDR1 as SNHLY and CDR2 as FYNNEI.

J is TRBJ2-7 and V is TRBV19, with D perhaps matching TRBD2 (6 bases). The CDR3 has 15 residues. Per the germline V gene, CDR1 is LNHDA and CDR2 is SQIVND (reference sequence). With 3 bases removed from V and 4 bases from J, the gap between germline ends came to 16 bases. The DNA for the CDR3 is TGTGCCAGTAGTATGGAACCGGGACTCATTTACGAGCAGTACTTC. Protein product: CASSMEPGLIYEQYF.

This chain connects TRBV19 to TRBJ1-2; D call uncertain. Germline V gene data show CDR1 as LNHDA and CDR2 as SQIVND (reference sequence). The CDR3 spans 13 residues. V lost 5 bases to trimming and J lost 6 bases, with 13 bases between them. The CDR3 DNA reads TGTGCCAGTAGTCCTCCCGGTGGGAATGGCTACACCTTC. As protein: CASSPPGGNGYTF. The full variable domain, its missing parts supplied by reference TRBV19 and TRBJ1-2, is DGGITQSPKYLFRKEGQNVTLSCEQNLNHDAMYWYRQDPGQGLRLIYYSQIVNDFQKGDIAEGYSVSREKKESFPLTVTSAQKNPTAFYLCASSPPGGNGYTFGSGTRLTVV.

J is TRBJ1-1 and V is TRBV2; perhaps TRBD1 as D (5 bases). The germline V and J ends were trimmed by 10 bases and 6 bases, with 15 bases remaining between them. CDR1 is SNHLY, CDR2 FYNNEI, per germline. The CDR3 spans 12 residues. CDR3 sequence: CANPRGLAEAFF. CDR3 in DNA: TGTGCCAACCCTCGGGGCCTGGCTGAAGCTTTCTTT.

J is TRBJ1-5 and V is TRBV12-3 or TRBV12-4; 7 positions agree with TRBD1. The CDR3 totals 13 residues. J was trimmed by 5 bases and V by 6 bases; bases with no gene match: 4. The CDR3 DNA is TGTGCCAGCAGGACAGGGATCTATCAGCCCCAGCATTTT. Residues: CASRTGIYQPQHF.

The chain links TRBV10-1 to TRBJ2-2; the D is unclear. This CDR3 comprises 14 residues. CDR1 and CDR2 from the germline V gene are WNHNN and SYGVQD (reference sequence). Trimming stripped 3 bases from V and 5 bases from J, with 10 bases between. CDR3 residues: CASSDPSRTGELFF. The CDR3 coding sequence is TGCGCCAGCAGTGATCCTAGTAGAACCGGGGAGCTGTTTTTT.

The chain couples TRBV11-2 to TRBJ1-6, with 9 bases matching TRBD1. Losses at the gene ends were 5 bases for V and 7 bases for J; bases not matched to a gene: 3. Germline-derived CDR1 and CDR2 are SGHAT and FQNNGV. The CDR3 is 14 residues long. CDR3 DNA: TGTGCCAGCAGCCAGGGACAGGGAAATTCACCCCTCCACTTT. Translation: CASSQGQGNSPLHF.

The V gene is TRBV15, the J gene TRBJ1-2, with D unclear. The germline gives CDR1 LNHNV, CDR2 YYDKDF (reference sequence). The germline V and J ends were trimmed by 0 bases and 3 bases, with 14 bases remaining between them. The CDR3 is made up of 16 amino acids. CDR3 protein: CATSRDRFPPYYGYTF. CDR3 nucleotide sequence: TGTGCCACCAGCAGAGATCGTTTCCCCCCCTACTATGGCTACACCTTC. Drawing the rest from reference TRBV15 and TRBJ1-2, the complete variable domain is DAMVIQNPRYQVTQFGKPVTLSCSQTLNHNVMYWYQQKSSQAPKLLFHYYDKDFNNEADTPDNFQSRRPNTSFCFLDIRSPGLGDTAMYLCATSRDRFPPYYGYTFGSGTRLTVV.

The V gene is TRBV5-1, the J gene TRBJ2-7, with 8 bases that match TRBD2. The V segment lost 0 bases and the J segment 4 bases; nucleotides outside the gene matches: 6. There are 15 residues in the CDR3. Germline V CDR1 and CDR2: SGHRS, YFSETQ. The CDR3 protein is CASSLAPTSAYEQYF. In DNA, the CDR3 is TGCGCCAGCAGCTTGGCCCCGACTAGCGCATACGAGCAGTACTTC. Variable domain in full (rest from reference TRBV5-1 and TRBJ2-7): KAGVTQTPRYLIKTRGQQVTLSCSPISGHRSVSWYQQTPGQGLQFLFEYFSETQRNKGNFPGRFSGRQFSNSRSEMNVSTLELGDSALYLCASSLAPTSAYEQYFGPGTRLTVT.

CDR3 in DNA: TGTGCCAGCAGCGCCGGGGTTGGCGACTCACCCCTCCACTTT. Encoded protein: CASSAGVGDSPLHF. The chain joins TRBV9 to TRBJ1-6; D not certain. Per germline, CDR1 SGDLS and CDR2 YYNGEE. The CDR3 is 14 amino acids. V was cut by 3 bases and J by 10 bases, with 14 bases left in between.

Comment on this clone: The sample contains more than one DNA sequence encoding this CDR3. The chain is built from TRBV3-1 (or the pseudogene TRBV3-2) and TRBJ1-5; the D is unclear. CDR1 is LGHDT and CDR2 is YNNKEL in the germline V gene (reference sequence). This CDR3 region has 13 residues. V was pared by 1 base and J by 4 bases, with 5 bases between. In DNA form, the CDR3 reads TGTGCCAGCAGCCAAGCCGCGAATCAGCCCCAGCATTTT. Its protein product is CASSQAANQPQHF.

The chain couples TRBV19 to TRBJ2-7; 7 nucleotides line up with TRBD1. J lost 4 bases, V lost 3 bases, and 18 bases had no gene match. This CDR3 is 18 amino acids long. The germline gives CDR1 LNHDA, CDR2 SQIVND (reference sequence). The CDR3 bases are TGTGCCAGTAGTATTCTGTTCTCAGCTCGGGGACAGCCATACGAGCAGTACTTC. Its translation: CASSILFSARGQPYEQYF.